A single sample is the source of the 14 T cell receptor beta chains below, sequenced in a study of Ad26.COV2.S vaccination and SARS-CoV-2 variants. TCRdb keeps only in-frame clones here, not all; method: immunoSEQ multiplex PCR. Of approximately 300,000 clones in the sample, over 80% are singletons; the top ten hold about 2.1%. Treatment of the sample: approximately 18 received Ad26.COV2.S at low or high dose, single or two shots; roughly five received placebo; per-sample allocation not given. Day 63 after the first injection of vaccine or placebo was the sampling time. The sequenced sample was peripheral blood, obtained in a trial of Ad26.COV2.S vaccine versus placebo. The receptors derive from a person aged 18-60 years who received the Ad26.COV2.S COVID-19 vaccine or a placebo.

V usage is TRBV27 and J usage is TRBJ1-1, with D unclear. Germline V gene lookup returns CDR1 MNHEY and CDR2 SMNVEV (reference sequence). The CDR3 spans 14 residues. V shed 8 bases and J shed 4 bases, with 17 bases lying between them. CDR3 coding DNA: TGTGCCAGCTCCCCCAGACTGGAGAGCACTGAAGCTTTCTTT. Protein: CASSPRLESTEAFF.

The chain combines TRBV5-6 with TRBJ1-2; D may be TRBD1 (6 bases). In germline, CDR1 is SGHDT, CDR2 YYEEEE. With 2 bases removed from V and 1 base from J, the gap between germline ends came to 12 bases. This CDR3 is 15 amino acids long. The CDR3 reads CASSFGDTFNYGYTF. The CDR3 nucleotides read TGTGCCAGCAGCTTCGGGGACACCTTTAACTATGGCTACACCTTC. Together with reference TRBV5-6 and TRBJ1-2, the CDR3 gives the full variable domain: DAGVTQSPTHLIKTRGQQVTLRCSPKSGHDTVSWYQQALGQGPQFIFQYYEEEERQRGNFPDRFSGHQFPNYSSELNVNALLLGDSALYLCASSFGDTFNYGYTFGSGTRLTVV.

The V and J genes are TRBV6-1 and TRBJ1-2, with D possibly TRBD1 on 5 matching bases. Trimming pared 2 bases from V and 3 bases from J, leaving 10 bases between. CDR1 is MNHNS and CDR2 is SASEGT in the germline V gene. CDR3 size: 14 residues. CDR3 sequence: CASSEKAGYYGYTF. Written as DNA, the CDR3 is TGTGCCAGCAGTGAAAAGGCAGGGTACTATGGCTACACCTTC.

V and J are TRBV2 and TRBJ1-5; TRBD1 agrees at 7 bases. Germline V gene lookup returns CDR1 SNHLY and CDR2 FYNNEI. V lost 3 bases to trimming and J lost 7 bases; unmatched junction nucleotides: 6. CDR3 length: 14 residues. CDR3 sequence (DNA): TGTGCCAGCAGTGAGGTAGGGGGCGGCCAGCCCCAGCATTTT. It codes for CASSEVGGGQPQHF.

V gene TRBV19 combines with J gene TRBJ1-2; a possible D gene is TRBD1 (5 bases). V lost 5 bases to trimming and J lost 3 bases, with 13 bases between them. In germline, CDR1 is LNHDA, CDR2 SQIVND (reference sequence). This CDR3 spans 14 amino acids. This CDR3 reads CASSPDTIYYGYTF. CDR3 coding DNA: TGTGCCAGTAGTCCGGACACGATCTACTATGGCTACACCTTC.

The V and J genes are TRBV28 and TRBJ1-4, with TRBD1 matching 7 bases. V lost 6 bases to trimming and J lost 7 bases; unmatched junction nucleotides: 11. The CDR3 is 15 residues long. Germline assignment: CDR1 MDHEN and CDR2 SYDVKM. The CDR3 loop is CASSSLDRVGEKLFF. CDR3 in DNA: TGTGCCAGCAGCTCCCTCGACAGGGTGGGTGAAAAACTGTTTTTT. The variable domain in full, with the rest retrieved from reference TRBV28 and TRBJ1-4, is DVKVTQSSRYLVKRTGEKVFLECVQDMDHENMFWYRQDPGLGLRLIYFSYDVKMKEKGDIPEGYSVSREKKERFSLILESASTNQTSMYLCASSSLDRVGEKLFFGSGTQLSVL.

This chain uses TRBV3-1 (or the pseudogene TRBV3-2) with TRBJ2-5; 7 nucleotides line up with TRBD1. There are 14 residues in the CDR3. CDR1 and CDR2 (germline): LGHDT, YNNKEL (reference sequence). Losses at the gene ends were 0 bases for V and 6 bases for J; bases not matched to a gene: 4. The CDR3 here is CASSQDQGVQTQYF. The CDR3, as DNA: TGTGCCAGCAGCCAAGATCAGGGGGTGCAGACCCAGTACTTC.

This clone was seen a single time. V gene TRBV11-2 combines with J gene TRBJ2-7; 7 bases are shared with TRBD1. The CDR3 sequence is 14 residues long. Losses at the gene ends were 1 base for V and 7 bases for J; bases not matched to a gene: 7. Germline values: CDR1 SGHAT, CDR2 FQNNGV. The CDR3 loop reads CASSLVKGQPEQYF. The CDR3 bases are TGTGCCAGCAGCTTAGTGAAGGGACAGCCTGAGCAGTACTTC.

The V call is TRBV6-2 or TRBV6-3, the J call TRBJ1-1; 7 nucleotides agree with TRBD1. The ends lost 2 bases at V and 2 bases at J; junction bases unmatched: 17. The V gene's germline CDR1 is MNHEY and CDR2 SVGEGT. This CDR3 is built from 19 residues. This CDR3 reads CASSYPEKWRTGVNTEAFF. CDR3 nucleotide sequence: TGTGCCAGCAGTTACCCCGAGAAATGGAGGACAGGAGTAAACACTGAAGCTTTCTTT.

This sequence joins TRBV10-3 and TRBJ1-2; D gene uncertain. Trimming pared 8 bases from V and 0 bases from J, leaving 10 bases between. CDR3 length: 13 amino acids. Germline-derived CDR1 and CDR2 are ENHRY and SYGVKD. The CDR3 DNA reads as TGTGCCATCTGGGTCCCAGCTAACTATGGCTACACCTTC. Residues: CAIWVPANYGYTF.

The rearrangement uses TRBV9 and TRBJ2-2, with TRBD2 identical over 9 bases. This CDR3 has 16 amino acids. CDR1 and CDR2 from the germline V gene are SGDLS and YYNGEE. V gave up 7 bases and J gave up 2 bases; unmatched junction bases: 9. The CDR3 protein is CASRRAGGTNTGELFF. CDR3 nucleotide sequence: TGTGCCAGCCGACGAGCGGGGGGAACAAACACCGGGGAGCTGTTTTTT.

The chain couples TRBV5-6 to TRBJ2-3, with 11 bases aligning to TRBD2. CDR1 and CDR2 (germline): SGHDT, YYEEEE. The V gene end was trimmed by 2 bases and the J gene end by 2 bases; junction bases not matched to a gene: 7. The CDR3 has 17 residues. Here the CDR3 DNA reads TGTGCCAGCAGCTTACCTAGCGGGGGGCGAATCACAGATACGCAGTATTTT. Protein: CASSLPSGGRITDTQYF.

The V gene is TRBV7-6, the J gene TRBJ2-2; D might be TRBD1 (6 bases). CDR1 is SGHVS and CDR2 is FNYEAQ in the germline V gene. The CDR3 is 16 residues long. Trimming removed 0 bases at V and 1 base at J, with 9 bases between. The DNA for the CDR3 is TGTGCCAGCAGCTTAGCGGGCAGGGGGAACACCGGGGAGCTGTTTTTT. This sequence encodes CASSLAGRGNTGELFF. Based on the CDR3 plus reference TRBV7-6 and TRBJ2-2, the full variable domain is GAGVSQSPRYKVTKRGQDVALRCDPISGHVSLYWYRQALGQGPEFLTYFNYEAQQDKSGLPNDRFSAERPEGSISTLTIQRTEQRDSAMYRCASSLAGRGNTGELFFGEGSRLTVL.

The V and J genes are TRBV2 and TRBJ1-1, with TRBD1 identical over 11 bases. There are 13 residues in the CDR3. V trimming: 6 bases; J trimming: 5 bases; junction bases outside the gene matches: 2. Germline V gene lookup returns CDR1 SNHLY and CDR2 FYNNEI. The CDR3 DNA reads as TGTGCCAGCAGGGACAGGGGGCAGACTGAAGCTTTCTTT. Protein product: CASRDRGQTEAFF.